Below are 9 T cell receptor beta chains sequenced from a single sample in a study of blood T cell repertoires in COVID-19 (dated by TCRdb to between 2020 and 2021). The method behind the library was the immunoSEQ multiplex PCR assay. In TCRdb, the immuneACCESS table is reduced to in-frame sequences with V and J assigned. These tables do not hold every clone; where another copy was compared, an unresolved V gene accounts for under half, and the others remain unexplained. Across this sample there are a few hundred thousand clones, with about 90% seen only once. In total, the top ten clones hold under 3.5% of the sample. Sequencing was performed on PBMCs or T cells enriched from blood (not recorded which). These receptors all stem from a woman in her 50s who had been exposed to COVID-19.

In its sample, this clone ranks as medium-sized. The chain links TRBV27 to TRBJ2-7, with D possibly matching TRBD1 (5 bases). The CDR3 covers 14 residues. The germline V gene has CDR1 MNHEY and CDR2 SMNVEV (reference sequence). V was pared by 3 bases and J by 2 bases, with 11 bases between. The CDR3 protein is CASSLGPPPYEQYF. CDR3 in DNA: TGTGCCAGCAGTTTGGGGCCGCCCCCCTACGAGCAGTACTTC.

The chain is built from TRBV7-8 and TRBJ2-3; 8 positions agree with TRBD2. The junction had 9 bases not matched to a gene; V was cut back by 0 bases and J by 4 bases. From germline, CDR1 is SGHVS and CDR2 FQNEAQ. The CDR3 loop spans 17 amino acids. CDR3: CASSLALAVFGADTQYF. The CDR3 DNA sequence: TGTGCCAGCAGCTTAGCACTAGCGGTCTTCGGCGCAGATACGCAGTATTTT.

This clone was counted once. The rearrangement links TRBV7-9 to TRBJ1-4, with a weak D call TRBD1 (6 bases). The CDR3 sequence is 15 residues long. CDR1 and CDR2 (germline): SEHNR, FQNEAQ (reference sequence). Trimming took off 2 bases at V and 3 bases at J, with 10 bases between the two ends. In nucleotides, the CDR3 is TGTGCCAGCAGCTTATCAGGGGCGCCTAATGAAAAACTGTTTTTT. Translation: CASSLSGAPNEKLFF.

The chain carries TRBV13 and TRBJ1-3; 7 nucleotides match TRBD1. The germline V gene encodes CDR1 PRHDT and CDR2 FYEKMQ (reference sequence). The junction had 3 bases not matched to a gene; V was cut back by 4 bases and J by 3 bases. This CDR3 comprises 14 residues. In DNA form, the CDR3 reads TGTGCCAGCAGCTCCGGACAGGTTGGAAACACCATATATTTT. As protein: CASSSGQVGNTIYF. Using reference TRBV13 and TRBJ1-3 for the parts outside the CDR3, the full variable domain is AAGVIQSPRHLIKEKRETATLKCYPIPRHDTVYWYQQGPGQDPQFLISFYEKMQSDKGSIPDRFSAQQFSDYHSELNMSSLELGDSALYFCASSSGQVGNTIYFGEGSWLTVV.

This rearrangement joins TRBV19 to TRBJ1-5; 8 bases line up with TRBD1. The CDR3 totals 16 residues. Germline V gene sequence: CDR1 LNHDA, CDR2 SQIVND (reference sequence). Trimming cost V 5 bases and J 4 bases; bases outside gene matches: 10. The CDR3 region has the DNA TGTGCCAGTAGTCTGACAGGGGTCATCTCTAATCAGCCCCAGCATTTT. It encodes CASSLTGVISNQPQHF.

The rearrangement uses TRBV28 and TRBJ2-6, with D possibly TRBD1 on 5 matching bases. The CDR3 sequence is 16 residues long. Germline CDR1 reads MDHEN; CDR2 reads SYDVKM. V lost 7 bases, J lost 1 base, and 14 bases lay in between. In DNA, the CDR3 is TGTGCCAGCAAAACAGGTGGGAATTCTGGGGCCAACGTCCTGACTTTC. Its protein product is CASKTGGNSGANVLTF.

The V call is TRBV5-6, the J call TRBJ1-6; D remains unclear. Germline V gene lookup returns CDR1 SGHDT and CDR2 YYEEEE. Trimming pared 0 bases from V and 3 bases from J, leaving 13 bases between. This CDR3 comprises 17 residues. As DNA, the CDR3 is TGTGCCAGCAGCTTGGGGGCCGCGAAAGGCTATAATTCACCCCTCCACTTT. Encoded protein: CASSLGAAKGYNSPLHF.

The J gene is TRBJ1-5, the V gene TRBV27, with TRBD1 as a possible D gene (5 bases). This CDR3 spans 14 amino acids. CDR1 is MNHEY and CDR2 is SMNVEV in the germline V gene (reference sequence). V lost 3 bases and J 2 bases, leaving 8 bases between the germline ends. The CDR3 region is CASSLGRGNQPQHF. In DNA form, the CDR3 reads TGTGCCAGCAGTTTGGGCAGGGGCAATCAGCCCCAGCATTTT.

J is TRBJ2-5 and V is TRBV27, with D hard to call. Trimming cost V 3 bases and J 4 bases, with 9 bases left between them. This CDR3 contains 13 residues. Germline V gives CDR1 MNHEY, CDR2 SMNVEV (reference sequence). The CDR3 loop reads CASSFLSGETQYF. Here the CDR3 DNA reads TGTGCCAGCAGTTTTCTCTCGGGAGAGACCCAGTACTTC.